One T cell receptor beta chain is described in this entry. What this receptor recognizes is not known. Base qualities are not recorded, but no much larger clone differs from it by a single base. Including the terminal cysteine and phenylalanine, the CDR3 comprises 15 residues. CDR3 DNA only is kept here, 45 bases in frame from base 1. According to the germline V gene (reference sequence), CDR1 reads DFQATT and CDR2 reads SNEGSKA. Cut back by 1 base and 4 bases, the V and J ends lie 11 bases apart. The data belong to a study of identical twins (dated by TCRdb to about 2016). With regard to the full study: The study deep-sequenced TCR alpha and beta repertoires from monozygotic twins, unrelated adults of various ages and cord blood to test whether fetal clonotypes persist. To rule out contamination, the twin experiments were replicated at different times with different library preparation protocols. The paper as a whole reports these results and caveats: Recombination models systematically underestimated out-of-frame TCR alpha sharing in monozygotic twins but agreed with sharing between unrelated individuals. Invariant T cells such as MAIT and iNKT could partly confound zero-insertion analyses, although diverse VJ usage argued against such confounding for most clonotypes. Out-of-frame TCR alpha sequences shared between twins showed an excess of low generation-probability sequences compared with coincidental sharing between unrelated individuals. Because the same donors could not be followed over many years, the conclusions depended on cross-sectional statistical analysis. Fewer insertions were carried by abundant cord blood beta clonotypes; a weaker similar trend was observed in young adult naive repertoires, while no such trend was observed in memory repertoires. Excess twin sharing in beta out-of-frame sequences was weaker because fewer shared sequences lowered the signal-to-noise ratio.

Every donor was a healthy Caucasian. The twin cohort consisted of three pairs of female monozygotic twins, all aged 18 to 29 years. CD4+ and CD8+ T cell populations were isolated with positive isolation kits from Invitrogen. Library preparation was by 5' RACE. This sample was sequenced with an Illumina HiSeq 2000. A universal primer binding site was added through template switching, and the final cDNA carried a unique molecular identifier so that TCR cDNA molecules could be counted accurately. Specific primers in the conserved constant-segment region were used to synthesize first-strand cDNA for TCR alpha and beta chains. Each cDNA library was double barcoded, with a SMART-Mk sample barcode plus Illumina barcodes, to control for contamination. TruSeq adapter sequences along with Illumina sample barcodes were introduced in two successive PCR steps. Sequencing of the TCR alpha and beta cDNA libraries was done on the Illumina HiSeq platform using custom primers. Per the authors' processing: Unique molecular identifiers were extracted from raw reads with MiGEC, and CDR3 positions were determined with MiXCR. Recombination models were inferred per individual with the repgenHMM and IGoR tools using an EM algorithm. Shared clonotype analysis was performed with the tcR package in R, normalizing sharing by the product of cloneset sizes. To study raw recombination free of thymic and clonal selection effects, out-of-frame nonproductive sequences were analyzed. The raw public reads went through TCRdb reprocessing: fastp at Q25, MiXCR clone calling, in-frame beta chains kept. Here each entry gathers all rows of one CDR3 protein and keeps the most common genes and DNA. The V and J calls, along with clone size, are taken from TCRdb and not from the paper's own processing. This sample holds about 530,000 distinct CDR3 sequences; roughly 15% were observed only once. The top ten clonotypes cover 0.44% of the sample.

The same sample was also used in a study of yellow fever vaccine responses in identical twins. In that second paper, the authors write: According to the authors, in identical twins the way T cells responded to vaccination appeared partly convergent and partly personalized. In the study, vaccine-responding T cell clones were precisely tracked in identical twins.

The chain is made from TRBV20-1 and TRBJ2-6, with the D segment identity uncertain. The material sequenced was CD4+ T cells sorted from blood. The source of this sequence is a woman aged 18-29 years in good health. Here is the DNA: TGCAGTGCTAGAGTTCCAGGAGCGGGGGCCAACGTCCTGACTTTC. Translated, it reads CSARVPGAGANVLTF.